A single sample gave rise to the 23 T cell receptor beta chains below, sequenced in a study of blood T cell repertoires in COVID-19. Sequencing used immunoSEQ multiplex PCR; TCRdb keeps in-frame clones, though not all of them. The data show 200,000 to 250,000 clones, with about 80% seen just once and 1.5% to 2% held by the top ten. The source material was peripheral blood. The receptors were gathered from a man aged 25-45 years who had recovered from COVID-19.

The rearrangement links TRBV28 to TRBJ1-2; 12 positions agree with TRBD1. With 3 bases clipped from V and 4 bases from J, the junction kept 3 bases outside the gene matches. The CDR3 is 15 amino acids. Germline CDR1 reads MDHEN; CDR2 reads SYDVKM. DNA of the CDR3: TGTGCCAGCAGTTTCCGGGACAGGGGGCCCTATGGCTACACCTTC. It codes for CASSFRDRGPYGYTF.

Concerning this clone itself: Additional DNA sequences in this sample encode the identical CDR3. The chain is built from TRBV19 and TRBJ2-7; TRBD2 matches 7 bases. The CDR3 contains 14 residues. Germline V gene sequence: CDR1 LNHDA, CDR2 SQIVND (reference sequence). J was trimmed by 2 bases and V by 3 bases; bases with no gene match: 4. The CDR3 DNA is TGTGCCAGTAGTATCGGCGGGGGAACCTACGAGCAGTACTTC. As protein: CASSIGGGTYEQYF. Using reference TRBV19 and TRBJ2-7 for the parts outside the CDR3, the full variable domain is DGGITQSPKYLFRKEGQNVTLSCEQNLNHDAMYWYRQDPGQGLRLIYYSQIVNDFQKGDIAEGYSVSREKKESFPLTVTSAQKNPTAFYLCASSIGGGTYEQYFGPGTRLTVT.

The rearrangement uses TRBV6-5 and TRBJ2-1; D might be TRBD2 (5 bases). V shed 11 bases and J shed 6 bases, with 23 bases lying between them. The CDR3 has 15 amino acids. From germline, CDR1 is MNHEY and CDR2 SVGAGI. The CDR3 nucleotides read TGTGCCCTAGGTGTACGGGGTCAATCCGTCAATGAGCAGTTCTTC. Protein product: CALGVRGQSVNEQFF.

The rearrangement joins TRBV11-2 to TRBJ2-7, with a weak D call TRBD1 (6 bases). This CDR3 region has 14 residues. Germline values: CDR1 SGHAT, CDR2 FQNNGV. Trimming shortened V by 3 bases and J by 0 bases, and 9 bases separated the two germline ends. The CDR3 sequence is CASSFGTSSYEQYV. As DNA, the CDR3 is TGTGCCAGCAGCTTTGGGACAAGCTCCTACGAGCAGTACGTC.

The chain is built from TRBV24-1 and TRBJ1-5, with D possibly TRBD1 on 6 matching bases. This CDR3 is built from 13 residues. V was trimmed by 9 bases and J by 7 bases, leaving 15 bases between them. Germline V gene lookup returns CDR1 KGHDR and CDR2 SFDVKD. The chain's CDR3 is CATGGGLEQPQHF. The CDR3 nucleotides are TGTGCCACCGGGGGGGGGCTGGAGCAGCCCCAGCATTTT.

To note about this clone: A read error may be the cause here, since a much bigger clone is one base away. The identical CDR3 is also encoded by other nucleotide sequences in the sample. The rearrangement joins TRBV5-1 to TRBJ2-7; 12 bases are a match to TRBD2. The germline V gene has CDR1 SGHRS and CDR2 YFSETQ. The length of the CDR3 is 16 residues. This CDR3 reads CASSWTLAGGDYEQYF. For the CDR3, the DNA is TGCGCCAGTAGCTGGACCCTAGCGGGGGGGGACTACGAGCAGTACTTC.

In DNA form, the CDR3 reads TGTGCCAGCAGCCCCTCCGGGGGGGCAAGCTCCTACGAGCAGTACTTC. Amino acids: CASSPSGGASSYEQYF. V and J are TRBV7-9 and TRBJ2-7, with 8 bases matching TRBD2. V trimming: 5 bases; J trimming: 0 bases; junction bases outside the gene matches: 9. The germline V gene encodes CDR1 SEHNR and CDR2 FQNEAQ (reference sequence). This CDR3 spans 16 amino acids.

The V gene is TRBV12-2, the J gene TRBJ2-5; the D call of TRBD1 is as the table states it, not checked on the DNA. TRBV12-2 is recorded as a pseudogene. CDR3 length: 14 residues. In DNA, the CDR3 is TGTGCAAGTCGCTTAGGGGCAGAACAAGAGACCCAGTACTTC. It specifies CASRLGAEQETQYF.

This sequence joins TRBV2 and TRBJ2-1; 12 bases are shared with TRBD1. With 3 bases clipped from V and 6 bases from J, the junction kept 3 bases outside the gene matches. The CDR3 totals 15 residues. Germline V CDR1 and CDR2: SNHLY, FYNNEI. The DNA for the CDR3 is TGTGCCAGCAGTGAGGGACAGGGGGCTCTCAATGAGCAGTTCTTC. It yields the protein CASSEGQGALNEQFF.

The chain employs TRBV5-1 and TRBJ2-3; D is uncertain. The CDR3 runs 15 residues. From germline, CDR1 is SGHRS and CDR2 YFSETQ. Trimming shortened V by 0 bases and J by 4 bases, and 12 bases separated the two germline ends. The CDR3 reads CASSLASNPPDTQYF. As DNA, the CDR3 is TGCGCCAGCAGCTTGGCGAGTAACCCCCCAGATACGCAGTATTTT. The full variable domain, completed using reference TRBV5-1 and TRBJ2-3, is KAGVTQTPRYLIKTRGQQVTLSCSPISGHRSVSWYQQTPGQGLQFLFEYFSETQRNKGNFPGRFSGRQFSNSRSEMNVSTLELGDSALYLCASSLASNPPDTQYFGPGTRLTVL.

The chain combines TRBV23-1 with TRBJ2-6; D perhaps matches TRBD1 (6 bases). TRBV23-1 is marked as an open reading frame, function uncertain. The length of the CDR3 is 19 residues. V lost 6 bases and J lost 0, with 21 bases in between. The CDR3 region has the DNA TGCGCCAGCAGCCGACCGACAGGCCCTCTCAGCTCTGGGGCCAACGTCCTGACTTTC. Amino acid sequence: CASSRPTGPLSSGANVLTF.

The table lists this clone with a few counts. The rearrangement uses TRBV5-1 and TRBJ2-1, with D perhaps matching TRBD2 (5 bases). In germline, CDR1 is SGHRS, CDR2 YFSETQ. The CDR3 totals 13 residues. V was pared by 0 bases and J by 8 bases, with 9 bases between. The CDR3 sequence: CASSLARGYEQFF. The CDR3 bases are TGCGCCAGCAGCTTGGCCCGAGGGTATGAGCAGTTCTTC.

V is TRBV2 and J is TRBJ1-4, with D tentatively TRBD1 (5 bases). V gave up 5 bases and J gave up 0 bases, with 10 bases separating them. Germline V gene lookup returns CDR1 SNHLY and CDR2 FYNNEI. The CDR3 spans 15 residues. The CDR3 is CASSLDSATNEKLFF. CDR3 DNA sequence: TGTGCCAGCAGTCTAGACAGTGCAACTAATGAAAAACTGTTTTTT.

The chain joins TRBV28 to TRBJ1-5, with TRBD1 matching 9 bases. V dropped 6 bases and J dropped 7; count of bases not matched to a gene: 10. CDR3 size: 15 residues. Germline loops: CDR1 MDHEN, CDR2 SYDVKM. CDR3 in amino acids: CASRLGQGYTQPQHF. The CDR3 region has the DNA TGTGCCAGCAGGCTGGGACAGGGTTATACGCAGCCCCAGCATTTT.

V is TRBV18 and J is TRBJ1-2; D uncertain. This CDR3 is 14 amino acids long. Between the trimmed V and J ends, which lost 3 bases and 8 bases, there was a span of 16 bases. CDR1 KGHSH and CDR2 LQKENI come from the germline V gene. CDR3 region: CASSPLKAGNGYTF. The CDR3 DNA reads TGTGCCAGCTCACCCCTAAAGGCCGGGAACGGCTACACCTTC.

This chain connects TRBV6-5 to TRBJ1-3; D remains unclear. Trimming took 0 bases from V and 2 from J, leaving 11 bases between them. Per germline, CDR1 MNHEY and CDR2 SVGAGI. The CDR3 is 16 residues long. For the CDR3, the DNA is TGTGCCAGCAGTTACTCGAACTCCCACCCTGGAAACACCATATATTTT. Translation gives CASSYSNSHPGNTIYF.

This clone was found a few times. The CDR3 here is CASSQERTGGSNEQFF. The CDR3, as DNA: TGCGCCAGCAGCCAAGAGAGGACAGGGGGATCCAATGAGCAGTTCTTC. The rearrangement joins TRBV4-1 to TRBJ2-1; TRBD1 matches at 10 bases. Germline assignment: CDR1 MGHRA and CDR2 YSYEKL. This CDR3 spans 16 amino acids. V shed 0 bases and J 6 bases; nucleotides not matched to a gene: 5.

The chain carries TRBV28 and TRBJ2-2; D is perhaps TRBD2 (6 bases). V lost 3 bases, J lost 11 bases, and 10 bases lay in between. The CDR3 runs 12 residues. The germline CDR1 and CDR2 sequences are MDHEN and SYDVKM. The CDR3 nucleotides read TGTGCCAGCAGTTTGGACGGACTAGAGCTGTTTTTT. Its protein is CASSLDGLELFF.

The chain couples TRBV6-5 to TRBJ1-1; the match to TRBD1 covers 8 bases. Per the germline V gene, CDR1 is MNHEY and CDR2 is SVGAGI. Losses at the gene ends were 2 bases for V and 2 bases for J; bases not matched to a gene: 1. CDR3 size: 14 residues. This CDR3 reads CASSYGQGNTEAFF. DNA of the CDR3: TGTGCCAGCAGTTACGGACAGGGCAACACTGAAGCTTTCTTT.

The chain uses TRBV3-1 (or the pseudogene TRBV3-2) and TRBJ1-4; 8 positions agree with TRBD1. J was trimmed by 5 bases and V by 0 bases; bases with no gene match: 5. Germline V gene sequence: CDR1 LGHDT, CDR2 YNNKEL (reference sequence). CDR3 length: 16 residues. DNA of the CDR3: TGTGCCAGCAGCCAAGAAGGATCAGGGGGCAATGAAAAACTGTTTTTT. Protein: CASSQEGSGGNEKLFF.

The rearrangement links TRBV2 to TRBJ1-5, with TRBD1 matching over 9 bases. The CDR3 contains 12 residues. Germline CDR1 and CDR2: SNHLY and FYNNEI. With V trimmed by 5 bases and J by 13 bases, 6 bases remained unmatched. The CDR3 DNA follows: TGTGCCAGCAGTCCACAGGGGGCTTCTCAGCATTTT. Its translation is CASSPQGASQHF.

The gene calls are TRBV5-1 and TRBJ2-3, with TRBD1 identical over 7 bases. From germline, CDR1 is SGHRS and CDR2 YFSETQ. V shed 4 bases and J 4 bases; nucleotides not matched to a gene: 9. The CDR3 contains 15 residues. The CDR3 DNA sequence: TGCGCCAGCAGCAGGGGACAGCAATGGGCAGATACGCAGTATTTT. Protein: CASSRGQQWADTQYF.

The rearrangement joins TRBV10-3 to TRBJ2-7; 7 nucleotides agree with TRBD1. The V segment lost 4 bases and the J segment 7 bases; nucleotides outside the gene matches: 4. CDR1 is ENHRY, CDR2 SYGVKD, per germline. The CDR3 spans 12 residues. For the CDR3, the DNA is TGTGCCATCAGTGGGGACAGTAATGAGCAGTACGTC. Its protein product is CAISGDSNEQYV.